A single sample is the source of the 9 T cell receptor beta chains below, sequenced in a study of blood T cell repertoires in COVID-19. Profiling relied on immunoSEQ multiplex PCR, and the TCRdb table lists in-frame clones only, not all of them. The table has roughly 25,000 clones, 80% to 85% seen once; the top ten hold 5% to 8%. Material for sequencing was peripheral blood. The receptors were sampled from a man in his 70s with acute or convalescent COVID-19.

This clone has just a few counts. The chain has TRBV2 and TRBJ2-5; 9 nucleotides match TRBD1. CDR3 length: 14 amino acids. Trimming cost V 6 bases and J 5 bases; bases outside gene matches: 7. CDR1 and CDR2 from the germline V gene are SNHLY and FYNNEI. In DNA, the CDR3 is TGTGCCAGCAGCGCCTACAGGGGGCAGGAGACCCAGTACTTC. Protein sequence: CASSAYRGQETQYF.

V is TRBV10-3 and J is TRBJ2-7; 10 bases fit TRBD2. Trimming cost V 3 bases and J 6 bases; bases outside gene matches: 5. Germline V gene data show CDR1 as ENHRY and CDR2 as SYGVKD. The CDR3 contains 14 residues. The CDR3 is CAISDKAGGSEQYF. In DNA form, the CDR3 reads TGTGCCATCAGTGACAAAGCGGGGGGGTCCGAGCAGTACTTC.

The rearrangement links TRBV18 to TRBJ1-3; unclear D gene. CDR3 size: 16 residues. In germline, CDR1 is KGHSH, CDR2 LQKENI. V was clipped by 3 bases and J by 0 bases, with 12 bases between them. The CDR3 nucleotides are TGTGCCAGCTCACCGACACCTGCGAGCTCTGGAAACACCATATATTTT. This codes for CASSPTPASSGNTIYF.

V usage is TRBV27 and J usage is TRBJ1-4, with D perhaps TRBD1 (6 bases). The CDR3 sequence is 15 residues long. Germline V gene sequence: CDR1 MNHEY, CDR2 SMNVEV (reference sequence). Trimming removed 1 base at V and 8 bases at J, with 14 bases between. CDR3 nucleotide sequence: TGTGCCAGCAGTTTATTATCCAGGGGAGACGAAAAACTGTTTTTT. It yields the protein CASSLLSRGDEKLFF.

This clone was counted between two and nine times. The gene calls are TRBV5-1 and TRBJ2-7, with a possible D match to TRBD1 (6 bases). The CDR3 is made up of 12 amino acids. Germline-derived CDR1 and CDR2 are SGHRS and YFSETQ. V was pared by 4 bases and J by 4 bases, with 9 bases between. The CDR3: CASSPQGYEQYF. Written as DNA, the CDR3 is TGCGCCAGCAGCCCACAGGGTTACGAGCAGTACTTC.

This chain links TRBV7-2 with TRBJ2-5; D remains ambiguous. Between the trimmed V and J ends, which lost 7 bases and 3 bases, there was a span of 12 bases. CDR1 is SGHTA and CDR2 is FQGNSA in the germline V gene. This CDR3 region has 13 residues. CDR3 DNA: TGTGCCAGCACCCGAGAAATAGAAGAGACCCAGTACTTC. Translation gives CASTREIEETQYF. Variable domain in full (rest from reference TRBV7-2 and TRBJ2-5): GAGVSQSPSNKVTEKGKDVELRCDPISGHTALYWYRQSLGQGLEFLIYFQGNSAPDKSGLPSDRFSAERTGGSVSTLTIQRTQQEDSAVYLCASTREIEETQYFGPGTRLLVL.

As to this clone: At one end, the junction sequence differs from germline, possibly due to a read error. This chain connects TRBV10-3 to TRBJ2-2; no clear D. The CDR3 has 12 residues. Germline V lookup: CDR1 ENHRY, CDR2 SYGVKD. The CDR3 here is CALRLFTGELFF. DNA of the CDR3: TGTGCCCTCAGACTGTTCACCGGGGAGCTGTTTTTT.

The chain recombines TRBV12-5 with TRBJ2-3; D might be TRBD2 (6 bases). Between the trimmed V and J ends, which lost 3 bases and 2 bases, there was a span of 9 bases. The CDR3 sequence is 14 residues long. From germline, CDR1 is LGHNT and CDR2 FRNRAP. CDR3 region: CASGLAGATDTQYF. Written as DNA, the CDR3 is TGTGCTAGTGGTTTAGCGGGTGCCACAGATACGCAGTATTTT.

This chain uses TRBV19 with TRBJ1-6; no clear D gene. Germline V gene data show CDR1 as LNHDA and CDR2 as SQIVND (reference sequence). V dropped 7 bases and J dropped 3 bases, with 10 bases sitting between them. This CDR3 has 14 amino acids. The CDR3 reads CASMASFYNSPLHF. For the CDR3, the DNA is TGTGCCAGTATGGCAAGTTTCTATAATTCACCCCTCCACTTT.